The 21 T cell receptor beta chains below were found in one sample sequenced in a study of PD-1 blockade in classical Hodgkin lymphoma. TCRdb's copy holds only in-frame clones and misses some; the assay was immunoSEQ multiplex PCR. The data contain tens of thousands of clones, around 89% of them singletons. As for time point: newly diagnosed, previously untreated cHL patient sample. Thawed PBMCs yielded CD4+ T cells through magnetic negative selection. Sequencing used CD4+ T cells from blood. These TCRs come from a human donor with classical Hodgkin lymphoma.

This clone came up once. The rearrangement links TRBV19 to TRBJ1-5; D is undetermined. CDR3 length equals 16 residues. The germline V and J ends were trimmed by 6 bases and 2 bases, with 17 bases remaining between them. Germline V gene lookup returns CDR1 LNHDA and CDR2 SQIVND (reference sequence). CDR3 residues: CASSQPVGQRNQPQHF. The CDR3 bases are TGTGCCAGTAGCCAACCCGTCGGGCAACGCAATCAGCCCCAGCATTTT. Together with reference TRBV19 and TRBJ1-5, the CDR3 gives the full variable domain: DGGITQSPKYLFRKEGQNVTLSCEQNLNHDAMYWYRQDPGQGLRLIYYSQIVNDFQKGDIAEGYSVSREKKESFPLTVTSAQKNPTAFYLCASSQPVGQRNQPQHFGDGTRLSIL.

The chain uses TRBV11-3 and TRBJ1-2, with 7 bases fitting TRBD1. The junction had 13 bases not matched to a gene; V was cut back by 5 bases and J by 4 bases. The CDR3 covers 16 residues. Per germline, CDR1 SGHNT and CDR2 YENEEA. This CDR3 reads CASSPPDRAGFYGYTF. The CDR3 DNA reads as TGTGCCAGCAGCCCTCCCGACAGGGCAGGTTTCTATGGCTACACCTTC.

Here the CDR3 DNA reads TGTGCCAGCACGGTTGGGAGAACTGAAGCTTTCTTT. Translation: CASTVGRTEAFF. The rearrangement links TRBV6-1 to TRBJ1-1; the D is unclear. There are 12 residues in the CDR3. V dropped 7 bases and J dropped 5 bases, with 11 bases sitting between them. Looked up from germline, CDR1 is MNHNS and CDR2 is SASEGT.

V usage is TRBV5-6 and J usage is TRBJ2-1; 8 bases match TRBD2. The CDR3 contains 17 residues. The V gene's germline CDR1 is SGHDT and CDR2 YYEEEE. Trimming removed 3 bases from V and 3 bases from J; junction bases left unmatched: 11. The CDR3 here is CASSSGTAGGNYNEQFF. As DNA, the CDR3 is TGTGCCAGCAGCTCTGGGACGGCGGGAGGAAACTACAATGAGCAGTTCTTC.

This rearrangement joins TRBV6-1 to TRBJ1-2, with TRBD1 matching over 8 bases. This CDR3 is built from 14 residues. With 3 bases clipped from V and 4 bases from J, the junction kept 4 bases outside the gene matches. Germline CDR1 MNHNS, CDR2 SASEGT. The CDR3: CASSDRTGPYGYTF. DNA for the CDR3: TGTGCCAGCAGTGACCGGACAGGGCCCTATGGCTACACCTTC.

The V call is TRBV15, the J call TRBJ1-2; D not resolved. The length of the CDR3 is 14 residues. Germline lookup yields CDR1 LNHNV and CDR2 YYDKDF (reference sequence). V lost 0 bases to trimming and J lost 5 bases, with 10 bases between them. The CDR3 loop reads CATSRDIKGYGYTF. In DNA form, the CDR3 reads TGTGCCACCAGCAGAGATATAAAAGGTTATGGCTACACCTTC. The entire variable domain, with the rest obtained from reference TRBV15 and TRBJ1-2, is as follows: DAMVIQNPRYQVTQFGKPVTLSCSQTLNHNVMYWYQQKSSQAPKLLFHYYDKDFNNEADTPDNFQSRRPNTSFCFLDIRSPGLGDTAMYLCATSRDIKGYGYTFGSGTRLTVV.

The V and J genes are TRBV6-1 and TRBJ1-4; 10 bases line up with TRBD1. The V gene's germline CDR1 is MNHNS and CDR2 SASEGT. This CDR3 contains 13 residues. With V trimmed by 8 bases and J by 6 bases, 3 bases remained unmatched. This CDR3 reads CASDGQGDEKLFF. The CDR3 DNA follows: TGTGCCAGCGACGGACAGGGGGATGAAAAACTGTTTTTT.

This chain links TRBV27 with TRBJ1-4; D gene uncertain. The germline V gene has CDR1 MNHEY and CDR2 SMNVEV (reference sequence). Trimming stripped 5 bases from V and 8 bases from J, with 12 bases between. The CDR3 consists of 13 residues. The DNA of the CDR3 is TGTGCCAGCAGTGCGTCAACGGGAGAAAAACTGTTTTTT. Amino acid sequence: CASSASTGEKLFF.

This chain connects TRBV15 to TRBJ2-7; D not certain. This CDR3 is built from 13 residues. Trimming pared 0 bases from V and 9 bases from J, leaving 12 bases between. Germline loops: CDR1 LNHNV, CDR2 YYDKDF (reference sequence). The chain's CDR3 is CATSRDPAGGQYF. DNA for the CDR3: TGTGCCACCAGCAGAGATCCGGCCGGCGGGCAGTACTTC.

V usage is TRBV9 and J usage is TRBJ1-6; 9 bases map to TRBD1. Germline assignment: CDR1 SGDLS and CDR2 YYNGEE. V dropped 3 bases and J dropped 8; count of bases not matched to a gene: 3. The CDR3 is 14 residues long. The CDR3 sequence is CASSDRQGDSPLHF. For the CDR3, the DNA is TGTGCCAGCAGCGATAGACAGGGGGATTCACCCCTCCACTTT.

V gene TRBV25-1 combines with J gene TRBJ2-5, with D maybe TRBD1 (5 bases). The CDR3 extends over 15 amino acids. Germline CDR1 MGHDK, CDR2 SYGVNS. V gave up 5 bases and J gave up 2 bases, with 15 bases separating them. The CDR3 DNA follows: TGTGCCAGCAGTTACGCCACAGGAGTTCAAGAGACCCAGTACTTC. It yields the protein CASSYATGVQETQYF.

The chain employs TRBV28 and TRBJ2-2; D is unclear. V shed 8 bases and J shed 0 bases, with 7 bases lying between them. This CDR3 has 13 amino acids. Looked up from germline, CDR1 is MDHEN and CDR2 is SYDVKM. As DNA, the CDR3 is TGTGCCAGCCAGGAGTCGAACACCGGGGAGCTGTTTTTT. Residues: CASQESNTGELFF.

This clone was seen a few times. The V and J genes are TRBV28 and TRBJ1-5; D is unresolved. Between the trimmed V and J ends, which lost 2 bases and 7 bases, there was a span of 3 bases. Germline V CDR1 and CDR2: MDHEN, SYDVKM. This CDR3 is 11 amino acids long. CDR3 amino acids: CASSLEQPQHF. Here the CDR3 DNA reads TGTGCCAGCAGTTTAGAACAGCCCCAGCATTTT.

The genes are TRBV11-1 and TRBJ2-2; 8 bases align to TRBD2. The CDR3 consists of 16 residues. V lost 5 bases and J lost 3; bases outside the gene matches: 8. In germline, CDR1 is SGHAT, CDR2 FQDESV (reference sequence). CDR3 sequence (DNA): TGTGCCAGCAGCAGTATAGCGGGAAGGTACACCGGGGAGCTGTTTTTT. Protein product: CASSSIAGRYTGELFF.

The DNA for the CDR3 is TGTGCCAGCAAGGTTTGCAGGGCCGCCTCGTTTAATTCACCCCTCCACTTT. Its protein product is CASKVCRAASFNSPLHF. The gene calls are TRBV25-1 and TRBJ1-6, with D tentatively TRBD1 (5 bases). Germline assignment: CDR1 MGHDK and CDR2 SYGVNS. This CDR3 spans 17 amino acids. V was cut by 7 bases and J by 6 bases, with 22 bases left in between. The variable domain in full, completed from reference TRBV25-1 and TRBJ1-6, reads EADIYQTPRYLVIGTGKKITLECSQTMGHDKMYWYQQDPGMELHLIHYSYGVNSTEKGDLSSESTVSRIRTEHFPLTLESARPSHTSQYLCASKVCRAASFNSPLHFGNGTRLTVT.

This chain uses TRBV6-5 with TRBJ1-2; D gene unclear. The CDR3 covers 15 residues. Trimming took off 0 bases at V and 6 bases at J, with 14 bases between the two ends. Per the germline V gene, CDR1 is MNHEY and CDR2 is SVGAGI. This CDR3 reads CASSYSPRDWDGYTF. For the CDR3, the DNA is TGTGCCAGCAGTTACTCGCCGCGGGATTGGGATGGCTACACCTTC.

This sequence joins TRBV11-3 and TRBJ2-1; unclear D gene. There are 14 residues in the CDR3. Trimming shortened V by 1 base and J by 7 bases, and 11 bases separated the two germline ends. CDR1 and CDR2 from the germline V gene are SGHNT and YENEEA. The CDR3 coding sequence is TGTGCCAGCAGCTTAGCCCAAGTAGGGAATGAGCAGTTCTTC. This sequence encodes CASSLAQVGNEQFF.

CDR3 region: CASSLGDRFNQPQHF. DNA of the CDR3: TGTGCCAGCAGCTTAGGGGACAGGTTCAATCAGCCCCAGCATTTT. The chain has TRBV11-2 and TRBJ1-5, with TRBD1 matching 8 bases. The CDR3 contains 15 residues. V lost 1 base, J lost 3 bases, and 2 bases stayed unmatched. Germline-derived CDR1 and CDR2 are SGHAT and FQNNGV.

This sequence joins TRBV27 and TRBJ1-5; perhaps TRBD1 as D (6 bases). V was clipped by 8 bases and J by 1 base, with 18 bases between them. Germline V lookup: CDR1 MNHEY, CDR2 SMNVEV (reference sequence). The CDR3 is 16 amino acids. The CDR3 DNA sequence: TGTGCCAGCTTCCCTATCGCAGGGGCCAGCAATCAGCCCCAGCATTTT. Its translation: CASFPIAGASNQPQHF.

CDR3 protein: CASSLTADSYNEQFF. The CDR3 coding sequence is TGTGCCAGCAGCTTAACAGCGGACTCCTACAATGAGCAGTTCTTC. V gene TRBV7-3 combines with J gene TRBJ2-1; TRBD2 is a possible D gene (5 bases). Germline CDR1 is SGHTA and CDR2 is FQGTGA. The V gene lost 0 bases and the J gene lost 0 bases, with 6 bases spanning the gap. CDR3 length: 15 residues.

Here the CDR3 DNA reads TGTGCCAGCAGTGACACGGACCCTACGTTTAGTTCGCGGCAGTTCTTC. Translation gives CASSDTDPTFSSRQFF. The J gene is TRBJ2-1, the V gene TRBV6-4; D is unclear. CDR3 length equals 16 residues. The V end was cut by 2 bases, the J end by 12 bases, with 23 bases between. CDR1 and CDR2 (germline): MRHNA, SNTAGT.